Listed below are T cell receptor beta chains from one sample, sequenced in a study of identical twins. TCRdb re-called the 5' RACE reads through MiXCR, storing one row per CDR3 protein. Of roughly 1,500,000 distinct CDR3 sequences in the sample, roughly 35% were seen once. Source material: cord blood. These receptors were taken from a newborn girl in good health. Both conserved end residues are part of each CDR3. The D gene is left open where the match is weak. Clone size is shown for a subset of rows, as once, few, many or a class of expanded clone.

cdr3_aa: CSAHGSPRDSYNEQFF; cdr3_nt: TGCAGTGCACACGGAAGCCCCAGGGACTCCTACAATGAGCAGTTCTTC; j_call: TRBJ2-1; d_call: -; clone_size: few; v_call: TRBV20-1
cdr3_aa: CSARGLDYGYTF; cdr3_nt: TGCAGTGCTAGGGGTCTGGACTATGGCTACACCTTC; j_call: TRBJ1-2; d_call: -; clone_size: -; v_call: TRBV20-1
cdr3_aa: CASSQLGTSGGAIIGEQFF; cdr3_nt: TGCGCCAGCAGCCAACTCGGGACTAGCGGGGGGGCAATCATAGGTGAGCAGTTCTTC; j_call: TRBJ2-1; d_call: TRBD2; clone_size: -; v_call: TRBV5-1
cdr3_aa: CSASLPQGANEQYF; cdr3_nt: TGCAGTGCTAGCCTCCCGCAGGGGGCGAACGAGCAGTACTTC; j_call: TRBJ2-7; d_call: TRBD1; clone_size: few; v_call: TRBV20-1
cdr3_aa: CASSESSGGGAYNEQFF; cdr3_nt: TGTGCCAGCAGTGAAAGTAGCGGGGGAGGCGCCTACAATGAGCAGTTCTTC; j_call: TRBJ2-1; d_call: TRBD2; clone_size: few; v_call: TRBV25-1
cdr3_aa: CAGSLGPGRGGYNEQFF; cdr3_nt: TGCGCCGGCAGCTTAGGGCCAGGACGGGGGGGATACAATGAGCAGTTCTTC; j_call: TRBJ2-1; d_call: TRBD2; clone_size: -; v_call: TRBV5-1
cdr3_aa: CAISDQGPRNTIYF; cdr3_nt: TGTGCCATCAGTGATCAGGGGCCCCGAAACACCATATATTTT; j_call: TRBJ1-3; d_call: -; clone_size: few; v_call: TRBV10-3
cdr3_aa: CASSPLLGTSGFTGELFF; cdr3_nt: TGTGCTAGCAGCCCGTTATTAGGGACTAGCGGATTCACCGGGGAGCTGTTTTTT; j_call: TRBJ2-2; d_call: TRBD2; clone_size: -; v_call: TRBV7-7
cdr3_aa: CASSSGKHNEQYF; cdr3_nt: TGTGCCAGCAGTTCAGGGAAGCACAATGAGCAGTACTTC; j_call: TRBJ2-7; d_call: -; clone_size: -; v_call: TRBV28
cdr3_aa: CSARRTGAPNYGYTF; cdr3_nt: TGCAGTGCTAGACGCACAGGGGCCCCTAACTATGGCTACACCTTC; j_call: TRBJ1-2; d_call: TRBD1; clone_size: -; v_call: TRBV20-1
cdr3_aa: CASSFTVDTQYF; cdr3_nt: TGTGCCAGCAGCTTCACCGTAGATACGCAGTATTTT; j_call: TRBJ2-3; d_call: -; clone_size: few; v_call: TRBV7-2
cdr3_aa: CASSYSDGGNSPPHF; cdr3_nt: TGTGCCAGCAGTTACTCGGACGGCGGTAATTCACCCCCCCACTTT; j_call: TRBJ1-6; d_call: -; clone_size: -; v_call: TRBV6-6
cdr3_aa: CASSLARAGAPYTQYF; cdr3_nt: TGTGCCAGCAGCTTGGCACGGGCAGGGGCACCCTATACGCAGTATTTT; j_call: TRBJ2-3; d_call: -; clone_size: -; v_call: TRBV5-8
cdr3_aa: CVSSEGRDATYEQYF; cdr3_nt: TGTGTCAGCAGTGAAGGGAGGGACGCCACCTACGAGCAGTACTTC; j_call: TRBJ2-7; d_call: TRBD2; clone_size: -; v_call: TRBV2
cdr3_aa: CASFEPAGHNEQFF; cdr3_nt: TGTGCCAGCTTCGAACCAGCGGGGCACAATGAGCAGTTCTTC; j_call: TRBJ2-1; d_call: TRBD2; clone_size: few; v_call: TRBV2
cdr3_aa: CASSMGTPRGSYEQYF; cdr3_nt: TGTGCCAGTAGTATGGGAACACCACGCGGGTCCTACGAGCAGTACTTC; j_call: TRBJ2-7; d_call: -; clone_size: -; v_call: TRBV19
cdr3_aa: CASSWVRPGQGADTQYF; cdr3_nt: TGTGCCAGCAGTTGGGTTCGCCCGGGACAGGGCGCAGATACGCAGTATTTT; j_call: TRBJ2-3; d_call: TRBD1; clone_size: few; v_call: TRBV6-6
cdr3_aa: CASSYAKSNQPQHF; cdr3_nt: TGTGCCAGCAGTTACGCGAAAAGCAATCAGCCCCAGCATTTT; j_call: TRBJ1-5; d_call: -; clone_size: few; v_call: TRBV12-3/TRBV12-4
cdr3_aa: CACRDSGHNEQFF; cdr3_nt: TGTGCCTGTCGGGACAGCGGACACAATGAGCAGTTCTTC; j_call: TRBJ2-1; d_call: TRBD1; clone_size: -; v_call: TRBV2
cdr3_aa: CSASFWGVEQFF; cdr3_nt: TGCAGTGCTAGTTTTTGGGGAGTTGAGCAGTTCTTC; j_call: TRBJ2-1; d_call: -; clone_size: few; v_call: TRBV20-1
cdr3_aa: CASSHGLAGSQETQYF; cdr3_nt: TGTGCCAGCAGCCATGGACTAGCGGGGTCCCAAGAGACCCAGTACTTC; j_call: TRBJ2-5; d_call: TRBD2; clone_size: few; v_call: TRBV3-1
cdr3_aa: CATSGEFQETQYF; cdr3_nt: TGTGCCACCAGTGGGGAATTCCAAGAGACCCAGTACTTC; j_call: TRBJ2-5; d_call: -; clone_size: few; v_call: TRBV24-1
cdr3_aa: CAISEGLAGVVTQYF; cdr3_nt: TGTGCCATCAGTGAGGGACTAGCGGGAGTTGTTACGCAGTATTTT; j_call: TRBJ2-3; d_call: TRBD2; clone_size: few; v_call: TRBV10-3
cdr3_aa: CSASLGDRHYEQYF; cdr3_nt: TGCAGTGCTAGCTTAGGGGACAGACACTACGAGCAGTACTTC; j_call: TRBJ2-7; d_call: TRBD1; clone_size: few; v_call: TRBV20-1
cdr3_aa: CSARDRAGNGYTF; cdr3_nt: TGCAGTGCTAGAGATCGGGCCGGCAATGGCTACACCTTC; j_call: TRBJ1-2; d_call: -; clone_size: few; v_call: TRBV20-1
cdr3_aa: CSAIRQGYGYTF; cdr3_nt: TGCAGTGCTATTCGCCAGGGATATGGCTACACCTTC; j_call: TRBJ1-2; d_call: -; clone_size: few; v_call: TRBV20-1
cdr3_aa: CASSVYSGGSSYEQYF; cdr3_nt: TGTGCCAGCAGCGTATACAGCGGGGGCAGCTCCTACGAGCAGTACTTC; j_call: TRBJ2-7; d_call: TRBD2; clone_size: few; v_call: TRBV9
cdr3_aa: CASSLVAGGAANEKLFF; cdr3_nt: TGTGCCAGCAGTTTAGTGGCCGGGGGGGCAGCAAATGAAAAACTGTTTTTT; j_call: TRBJ1-4; d_call: -; clone_size: once; v_call: TRBV12-3/TRBV12-4
cdr3_aa: CASSLLLGGERTGGRYF; cdr3_nt: TGTGCCAGCAGTTTACTCCTTGGGGGTGAACGCACGGGAGGTCGGTACTTC; j_call: TRBJ2-5; d_call: TRBD2; clone_size: -; v_call: TRBV27
cdr3_aa: CASTDRSSYNEQFF; cdr3_nt: TGTGCCAGCACGGACAGAAGCTCCTACAATGAGCAGTTCTTC; j_call: TRBJ2-1; d_call: -; clone_size: -; v_call: TRBV7-2
cdr3_aa: CASRQTRTSGSTDAQYF; cdr3_nt: TGTGCCAGCAGGCAAACCCGGACTAGCGGGAGCACAGATGCGCAGTATTTT; j_call: TRBJ2-3; d_call: TRBD2; clone_size: once; v_call: TRBV12-3/TRBV12-4
cdr3_aa: CSASFTTLDVQFF; cdr3_nt: TGCAGTGCTTCGTTTACTACTCTGGATGTGCAGTTCTTC; j_call: TRBJ2-1; d_call: -; clone_size: few; v_call: TRBV20-1
cdr3_aa: CTSSQEFSGRVNDEQFF; cdr3_nt: TGTACCAGCAGCCAAGAGTTTAGCGGGAGGGTAAATGATGAGCAGTTCTTC; j_call: TRBJ2-1; d_call: TRBD2; clone_size: once; v_call: TRBV4-2
cdr3_aa: CASSSIWGGNYNEQFF; cdr3_nt: TGTGCCAGCAGCTCCATTTGGGGCGGGAACTACAATGAGCAGTTCTTC; j_call: TRBJ2-1; d_call: -; clone_size: few; v_call: TRBV11-2
cdr3_aa: CASSWDRVNEQFF; cdr3_nt: TGTGCCAGCAGTTGGGACAGGGTCAATGAGCAGTTCTTC; j_call: TRBJ2-1; d_call: TRBD1; clone_size: -; v_call: TRBV6-2/TRBV6-3
cdr3_aa: CATSDLDPHSTTDTQYF; cdr3_nt: TGTGCCACCAGTGACCTGGACCCCCACTCAACCACAGATACGCAGTATTTT; j_call: TRBJ2-3; d_call: -; clone_size: many; v_call: TRBV24-1
cdr3_aa: CASSWTSGLFNNEQFF; cdr3_nt: TGTGCCAGCAGTTGGACTAGCGGGCTTTTTAACAATGAGCAGTTCTTC; j_call: TRBJ2-1; d_call: TRBD2; clone_size: -; v_call: TRBV6-2/TRBV6-3
cdr3_aa: CASSMGQGANIQYF; cdr3_nt: TGTGCCAGCAGCATGGGACAGGGGGCAAACATTCAGTACTTC; j_call: TRBJ2-4; d_call: TRBD1; clone_size: -; v_call: TRBV3-1
cdr3_aa: CATSSSGSHEQFF; cdr3_nt: TGTGCCACCTCTTCTAGCGGGAGCCATGAGCAGTTCTTC; j_call: TRBJ2-1; d_call: TRBD2; clone_size: few; v_call: TRBV24-1
cdr3_aa: CASSLASAGELFF; cdr3_nt: TGTGCCAGCAGTTTAGCTTCCGCCGGGGAGCTGTTTTTT; j_call: TRBJ2-2; d_call: -; clone_size: -; v_call: TRBV12-3/TRBV12-4
cdr3_aa: CASSKKKTGTYEQYF; cdr3_nt: TGTGCCAGCAGCAAAAAAAAGACAGGGACCTACGAGCAGTACTTC; j_call: TRBJ2-7; d_call: -; clone_size: few; v_call: TRBV21-1
cdr3_aa: CSAAAKERGHTDAQYF; cdr3_nt: TGCAGTGCTGCGGCTAAGGAGCGGGGGCACACAGATGCGCAGTATTTT; j_call: TRBJ2-3; d_call: TRBD2; clone_size: -; v_call: TRBV20-1
cdr3_aa: CATSDLGQGVHGYTF; cdr3_nt: TGTGCCACCAGTGATTTGGGACAGGGGGTTCATGGCTACACCTTC; j_call: TRBJ1-2; d_call: TRBD1; clone_size: -; v_call: TRBV24-1
cdr3_aa: CASSLLDRATGEQYF; cdr3_nt: TGTGCCAGCAGTTTATTGGACAGGGCTACCGGCGAGCAGTACTTC; j_call: TRBJ2-7; d_call: TRBD1; clone_size: -; v_call: TRBV27
cdr3_aa: CASSLWRGKEYEQYF; cdr3_nt: TGTGCCAGCAGCTTGTGGAGGGGGAAGGAGTACGAGCAGTACTTC; j_call: TRBJ2-7; d_call: -; clone_size: -; v_call: TRBV7-2
cdr3_aa: CASSLGVEEWGATDTQYF; cdr3_nt: TGTGCCAGCAGCTTAGGAGTAGAGGAATGGGGGGCCACAGATACGCAGTATTTT; j_call: TRBJ2-3; d_call: -; clone_size: few; v_call: TRBV7-8
cdr3_aa: CASSLGCYGYTF; cdr3_nt: TGCGCCAGCAGCTTGGGTTGCTATGGCTACACCTTC; j_call: TRBJ1-2; d_call: -; clone_size: few; v_call: TRBV5-1